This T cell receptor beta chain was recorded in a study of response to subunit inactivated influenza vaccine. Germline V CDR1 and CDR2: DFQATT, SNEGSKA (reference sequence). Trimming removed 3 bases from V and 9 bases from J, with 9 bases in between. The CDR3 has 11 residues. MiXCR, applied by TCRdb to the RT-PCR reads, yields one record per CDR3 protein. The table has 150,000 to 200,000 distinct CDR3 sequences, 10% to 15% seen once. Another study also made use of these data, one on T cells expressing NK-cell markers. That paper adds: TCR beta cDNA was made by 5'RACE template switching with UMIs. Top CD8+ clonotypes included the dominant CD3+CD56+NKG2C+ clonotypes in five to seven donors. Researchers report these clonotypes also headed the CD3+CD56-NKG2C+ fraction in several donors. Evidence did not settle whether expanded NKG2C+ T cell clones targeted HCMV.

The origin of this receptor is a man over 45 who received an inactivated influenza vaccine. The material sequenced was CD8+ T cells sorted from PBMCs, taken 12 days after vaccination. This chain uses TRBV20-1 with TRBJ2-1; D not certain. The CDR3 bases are TGCAGTGCTAGGGGTAACTTTGAGCAGTTCTTC. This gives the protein CSARGNFEQFF.